The 25 T cell receptor beta chains reported below all come from one sample, sequenced in a study of blood T cell repertoires in COVID-19. Some clones are missing from TCRdb's copy, which holds only in-frame ones; the method was immunoSEQ multiplex PCR. The sample consists of 300,000 or so clones, about nine tenths of them appearing once. The sequenced sample was PBMCs or T cells enriched from blood (not recorded which). The receptors originated from a woman in her late teens or twenties who had recovered from COVID-19.

This rearrangement joins TRBV27 to TRBJ1-2, with 10 bases identical to TRBD1. The CDR3 loop spans 16 amino acids. The germline gives CDR1 MNHEY, CDR2 SMNVEV (reference sequence). The V segment lost 6 bases and the J segment 6 bases; nucleotides outside the gene matches: 13. The CDR3 loop is CASSLSARDRGHGYTF. The CDR3 nucleotides read TGTGCCAGCAGCCTTTCGGCCCGGGACAGGGGACATGGCTACACCTTC.

V and J are TRBV18 and TRBJ1-2, with a possible D match to TRBD1 (5 bases). Germline assignment: CDR1 KGHSH and CDR2 LQKENI. The germline V and J ends were trimmed by 5 bases and 5 bases, with 12 bases remaining between them. The CDR3 sequence is 13 residues long. CDR3 loop: CASSSDREYGYTF. In DNA, the CDR3 is TGTGCCAGCTCATCAGACAGAGAGTATGGCTACACCTTC.

The chain employs TRBV30 and TRBJ1-4, with a tentative D call TRBD1 (5 bases). The germline V and J ends were trimmed by 0 bases and 8 bases, with 16 bases remaining between them. Germline V CDR1 and CDR2: GTSNPN, SVGIG (reference sequence). The CDR3 is 15 residues long. The CDR3: CAWSVGRGAYEKLFF. Written as DNA, the CDR3 is TGTGCCTGGAGTGTCGGTAGGGGCGCGTACGAAAAACTGTTTTTT.

The J gene is TRBJ2-3, the V gene TRBV5-1; TRBD2 agrees at 7 bases. J was trimmed by 2 bases and V by 4 bases; bases with no gene match: 7. The V gene's germline CDR1 is SGHRS and CDR2 YFSETQ. The CDR3 is 15 residues long. The CDR3 sequence: CASSPGGGFTDTQYF. In nucleotides, the CDR3 is TGCGCCAGCAGCCCGGGCGGGGGATTCACAGATACGCAGTATTTT.

This rearrangement joins TRBV28 to TRBJ1-3, with D perhaps TRBD1 (5 bases). CDR3 size: 18 residues. Germline lookup yields CDR1 MDHEN and CDR2 SYDVKM. V lost 6 bases, J lost 1 base, and 22 bases lay in between. DNA for the CDR3: TGTGCCAGCAGACACGGGGGGAATCAAATAAGGTCTGGAAACACCATATATTTT. This gives the protein CASRHGGNQIRSGNTIYF.

The rearrangement links TRBV30 to TRBJ1-2; D ambiguous. Per germline, CDR1 GTSNPN and CDR2 SVGIG (reference sequence). The CDR3 consists of 12 residues. V was cut by 1 base and J by 5 bases, with 8 bases left in between. The CDR3 DNA sequence: TGTGCCTGGAGTGACACAGAATATGGCTACACCTTC. It encodes CAWSDTEYGYTF.

The rearrangement links TRBV5-1 to TRBJ2-7, with 7 bases identical to TRBD1. The V segment lost 0 bases and the J segment 9 bases; nucleotides outside the gene matches: 6. Germline values: CDR1 SGHRS, CDR2 YFSETQ. This CDR3 comprises 13 residues. The CDR3 loop reads CASSLARGSLQYF. CDR3 nucleotide sequence: TGCGCCAGCAGCTTGGCCAGGGGGTCCCTGCAGTACTTC. The complete variable domain, with remaining parts taken from reference TRBV5-1 and TRBJ2-7, reads KAGVTQTPRYLIKTRGQQVTLSCSPISGHRSVSWYQQTPGQGLQFLFEYFSETQRNKGNFPGRFSGRQFSNSRSEMNVSTLELGDSALYLCASSLARGSLQYFGPGTRLTVT.

The chain combines TRBV18 with TRBJ1-1, with D perhaps TRBD1 (5 bases). The germline V gene has CDR1 KGHSH and CDR2 LQKENI. Trimming left V 2 bases short and J 1 base short, with 11 bases between. The CDR3 sequence is 15 residues long. The CDR3 sequence: CASSPASRENTEAFF. The CDR3 nucleotides are TGTGCCAGCTCACCAGCCAGCAGGGAGAACACTGAAGCTTTCTTT.

The rearrangement links TRBV27 to TRBJ1-2, with 7 bases matching TRBD1. The CDR3 covers 15 residues. CDR1 is MNHEY and CDR2 is SMNVEV in the germline V gene (reference sequence). V was clipped by 2 bases and J by 6 bases; unmatched bases: 9. As DNA, the CDR3 is TGTGCCAGCAGTTTAGCGGAGACAGGGCTCCATGGCTACACCTTC. This gives the protein CASSLAETGLHGYTF.

The gene calls are TRBV6-5 and TRBJ1-1, with D tentatively TRBD1 (5 bases). Trimming stripped 6 bases from V and 1 base from J, with 12 bases between. Looked up from germline, CDR1 is MNHEY and CDR2 is SVGAGI. This CDR3 spans 14 amino acids. The CDR3 nucleotides read TGTGCCAGCAGCGCACAGGTGACGAACACTGAAGCTTTCTTT. The encoded protein is CASSAQVTNTEAFF.

The V gene is TRBV4-1, the J gene TRBJ2-7, with 7 nucleotides matching TRBD2. With V trimmed by 0 bases and J by 5 bases, 7 bases remained unmatched. The CDR3 has 15 residues. CDR1 and CDR2 from the germline V gene are MGHRA and YSYEKL. In DNA, the CDR3 is TGCGCCAGCAGCCAAGATAGGGCGGGAGCCAACGAGCAGTACTTC. Translating gives CASSQDRAGANEQYF.

V is TRBV4-2 and J is TRBJ1-2; D is ambiguous. This CDR3 region has 15 residues. Trimming pared 4 bases from V and 1 base from J, leaving 13 bases between. The germline V gene encodes CDR1 LGHNA and CDR2 YNFKEQ. The chain's CDR3 is CASSLEAEGNYGYTF. DNA for the CDR3: TGTGCCAGCAGCCTCGAAGCCGAGGGTAACTATGGCTACACCTTC.

Only a few counts were recorded for this clone. This chain joins TRBV29-1 and TRBJ1-3; 10 bases fit TRBD1. The trim removed 5 bases at V and 9 bases at J, leaving 13 bases unmatched. The CDR3 is made up of 15 amino acids. CDR1 and CDR2 (germline): SQVTM, ANQGSEA. The CDR3 loop reads CSVISGTGVDGTIYF. CDR3 DNA sequence: TGCAGCGTTATCTCCGGGACAGGGGTTGACGGCACCATATATTTT.

The chain joins TRBV27 to TRBJ1-2; D ambiguous. Germline values: CDR1 MNHEY, CDR2 SMNVEV (reference sequence). Trimming stripped 2 bases from V and 4 bases from J, with 23 bases between. This CDR3 is 18 amino acids long. Here the CDR3 reads CASSLASDGLPLAYGYTF. In nucleotides, the CDR3 is TGTGCCAGCAGTTTAGCCTCGGACGGACTGCCTTTGGCCTATGGCTACACCTTC.

The chain has TRBV2 and TRBJ2-7, with 8 bases that match TRBD1. The CDR3 totals 13 residues. The V gene end was trimmed by 4 bases and the J gene end by 4 bases; junction bases not matched to a gene: 3. Germline V gene lookup returns CDR1 SNHLY and CDR2 FYNNEI. CDR3 amino acids: CASSGQGRYEQYF. The CDR3 DNA reads as TGTGCCAGCAGTGGACAGGGGAGGTACGAGCAGTACTTC.

The chain uses TRBV5-4 and TRBJ1-2; D not resolved. Germline V gene lookup returns CDR1 SGHNT and CDR2 YYREEE (reference sequence). The CDR3 is 15 residues long. Between the trimmed V and J ends, which lost 6 bases and 7 bases, there was a span of 22 bases. The CDR3 region has the DNA TGTGCCAGCACGAGCGGATTGGTGGGCGAGAGTGGCTACACCTTC. Encoded protein: CASTSGLVGESGYTF. Together with reference TRBV5-4 and TRBJ1-2, the CDR3 gives the full variable domain: ETGVTQSPTHLIKTRGQQVTLRCSSQSGHNTVSWYQQALGQGPQFIFQYYREEENGRGNFPPRFSGLQFPNYSSELNVNALELDDSALYLCASTSGLVGESGYTFGSGTRLTVV.

The chain recombines TRBV27 with TRBJ2-1, with 9 bases matching TRBD1. V lost 3 bases and J lost 7; bases outside the gene matches: 10. CDR3 length: 16 amino acids. Germline values: CDR1 MNHEY, CDR2 SMNVEV (reference sequence). Written as DNA, the CDR3 is TGTGCCAGCAGTTTTTCGGAAGGGGACAGGGCAAATGAGCAGTTCTTC. This encodes CASSFSEGDRANEQFF.

This clone was recorded only once. The rearrangement joins TRBV28 to TRBJ2-7; TRBD1 matches at 7 bases. Per the germline V gene, CDR1 is MDHEN and CDR2 is SYDVKM. V dropped 5 bases and J dropped 12; count of bases not matched to a gene: 10. There are 12 residues in the CDR3. The CDR3 reads CASSRDSPILYF. The DNA of the CDR3 is TGTGCCAGCAGTCGGGACAGCCCTATCCTGTACTTC.

This clone was counted a single time. This same CDR3 is encoded by further DNA sequences in the sample. The chain has TRBV19 and TRBJ1-5; 8 nucleotides match TRBD1. The CDR3 is 14 residues long. CDR1 LNHDA and CDR2 SQIVND come from the germline V gene (reference sequence). The trim removed 6 bases at V and 7 bases at J, leaving 8 bases unmatched. CDR3: CASSGQGGNQPQHF. The CDR3 coding sequence is TGTGCCAGTAGCGGACAGGGAGGAAACCAGCCCCAGCATTTT.

The chain employs TRBV27 and TRBJ1-5; 11 positions match TRBD1. V was clipped by 7 bases and J by 4 bases; unmatched bases: 9. The CDR3 sequence is 16 residues long. Germline-derived CDR1 and CDR2 are MNHEY and SMNVEV (reference sequence). CDR3 amino acids: CASKPGQGALNQPQHF. The CDR3 DNA sequence: TGTGCCAGCAAACCCGGACAGGGGGCCCTTAATCAGCCCCAGCATTTT.

The chain recombines TRBV10-3 with TRBJ1-1; the D gene is possibly TRBD1 (5 bases). This CDR3 is 12 amino acids long. The germline V gene encodes CDR1 ENHRY and CDR2 SYGVKD. Deletions cut 8 bases from V and 6 bases from J, with 13 bases between. The CDR3 nucleotides read TGTGCCATCGGGCCAGGGAGGCCTGAAGCTTTCTTT. It codes for CAIGPGRPEAFF.

The rearrangement joins TRBV21-1 to TRBJ2-7; the table assigns TRBD1, which was not confirmed against the DNA. TRBV21-1 is classified as a pseudogene. The CDR3 has 14 residues. The CDR3 nucleotides read TGTGCCAGCAGCATCGACAGGGCCCCCTACGAGCAGTACTTC. Translation gives CASSIDRAPYEQYF.

The chain's CDR3 is CASSSWGGRGDGYTF. The DNA of the CDR3 is TGTGCCAGCAGTTCATGGGGGGGGCGTGGGGATGGCTACACCTTC. This rearrangement joins TRBV27 to TRBJ1-2; maybe TRBD1 (6 bases). V was pared by 4 bases and J by 6 bases, with 18 bases between. The germline gives CDR1 MNHEY, CDR2 SMNVEV (reference sequence). The CDR3 loop spans 15 amino acids.

The chain has TRBV10-2 and TRBJ1-5, with D perhaps matching TRBD1 (5 bases). Trimming shortened V by 0 bases and J by 8 bases, and 11 bases separated the two germline ends. The CDR3 is 14 residues long. Germline CDR1 is WSHSY and CDR2 is SAAADI. CDR3 in DNA: TGCGCCAGCAGTGAGTCGGCGTCGGGGGAGCCCCAGCATTTT. Translating it yields CASSESASGEPQHF.

V usage is TRBV7-3 and J usage is TRBJ1-2; weak D call: TRBD1 (5 bases). CDR1 SGHTA and CDR2 FQGTGA come from the germline V gene. The CDR3 sequence is 15 residues long. Trimming took 0 bases from V and 6 from J, leaving 14 bases between them. The CDR3 reads CASSLTLAGLDGYTF. CDR3 sequence (DNA): TGTGCCAGCAGCTTAACGTTAGCGGGGCTGGATGGCTACACCTTC.